This T cell receptor beta chain was observed in a study of CD8 T cells in ankylosing spondylitis. Points from the study as a whole: Ankylosing spondylitis blood seemed to carry a telltale TCR beta motif made of under ten highly homologous variants.

Comment on this clonotype: Its antigen is as yet unknown.

In TCRdb, the 5' RACE reads were re-called with MiXCR into one record per CDR3 protein. The data contain around 250,000 distinct CDR3 sequences, around 32% of them seen just once; the ten biggest clones take up about 4.2%. Sequences were obtained from blood, either unsorted or a sorted T cell fraction (not recorded which). The receptor was isolated from a male donor with ankylosing spondylitis or in good health (not recorded which).

In DNA form, the CDR3 reads TGCAGTGCTAGAGATGTCGGCGGAAACAATCAGCCCCAGCATTTT. Amino acids: CSARDVGGNNQPQHF. V gene TRBV20-1 combines with J gene TRBJ1-5; D remains ambiguous. Trimming removed 0 bases from V and 3 bases from J, with 12 bases in between. CDR1 is DFQATT, CDR2 SNEGSKA, per germline (reference sequence). The CDR3 runs to 15 residues.